The T cell receptor beta chain under discussion was sequenced for a study of vaccination effects on CD4 cells after COVID-19. Study details: Vaccine administered to participants consisted of two doses of either BNT162b2 or mRNA-1273.

Libraries were prepared by immunoSEQ multiplex PCR; TCRdb keeps only in-frame clonotypes and omits some of them. Here the sample spans about 27,000 clones, roughly two thirds being singletons. Before sequencing took place, the ViraFEST assay used viral peptide pools to expand antigen-specific CD4+ T cells. Subsequent to approximately 9 days of culture, CD4+ T cells were isolated. Vaccinated recipients, who were negative for nucleocapsid antibodies, had no history of SARS-CoV-2 infection. They grew under 2.5 million PBMC in each well, adding about 10 IU/ml IL-2 and 8.5 to 10 ug/ml peptides. The CDR3 is 16 amino acids. Trimming took off 2 bases at V and 0 bases at J, with 13 bases between the two ends. Germline V gives CDR1 MNHNS, CDR2 SASEGT. In regard to this clone: The antigen is unknown.

The chain couples TRBV6-1 to TRBJ1-2; tentatively, D is TRBD1 (5 bases). The receptor was derived from a human donor who received a COVID-19 vaccine. The input for sequencing was CD4+ T cells from PBMCs cultured with SARS-CoV-2 spike peptides, taken before COVID-19 vaccination. The CDR3 DNA is TGTGCCAGCAGTGAATCTTCGACAGTCACTAACTATGGCTACACCTTC. Residues: CASSESSTVTNYGYTF.